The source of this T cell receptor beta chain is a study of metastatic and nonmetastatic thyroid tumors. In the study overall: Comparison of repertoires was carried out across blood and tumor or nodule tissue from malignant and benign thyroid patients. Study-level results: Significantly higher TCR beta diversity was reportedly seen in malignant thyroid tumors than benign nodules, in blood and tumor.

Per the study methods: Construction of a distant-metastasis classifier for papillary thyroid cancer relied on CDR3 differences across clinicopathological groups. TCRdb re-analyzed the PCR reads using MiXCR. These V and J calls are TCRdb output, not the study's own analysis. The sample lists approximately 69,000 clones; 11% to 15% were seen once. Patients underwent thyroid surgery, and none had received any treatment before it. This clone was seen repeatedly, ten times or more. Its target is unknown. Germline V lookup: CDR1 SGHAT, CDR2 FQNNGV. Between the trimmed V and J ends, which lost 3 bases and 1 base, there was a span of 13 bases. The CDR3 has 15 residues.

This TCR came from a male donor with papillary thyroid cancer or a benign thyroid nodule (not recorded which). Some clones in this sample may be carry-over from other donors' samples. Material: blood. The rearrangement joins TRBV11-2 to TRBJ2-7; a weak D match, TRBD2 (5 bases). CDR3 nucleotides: TGTGCCAGCAGCTTGGAGGATCGTCCTTCCTACGAGCAGTACTTC. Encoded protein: CASSLEDRPSYEQYF.